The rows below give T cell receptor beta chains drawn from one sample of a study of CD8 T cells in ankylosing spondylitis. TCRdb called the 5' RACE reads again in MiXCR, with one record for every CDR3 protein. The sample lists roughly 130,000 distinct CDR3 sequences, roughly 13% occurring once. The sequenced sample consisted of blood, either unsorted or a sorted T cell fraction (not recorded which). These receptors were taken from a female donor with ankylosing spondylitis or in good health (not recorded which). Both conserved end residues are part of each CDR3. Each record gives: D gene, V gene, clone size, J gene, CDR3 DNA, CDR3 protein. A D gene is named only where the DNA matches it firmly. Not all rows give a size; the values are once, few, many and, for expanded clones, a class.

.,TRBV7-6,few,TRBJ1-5,TGTGCCAGCAGCTTAAATTTGTGGCAGCCCCAGCATTTT,CASSLNLWQPQHF
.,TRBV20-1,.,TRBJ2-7,TGCAGTGCTATCCAGGCGACGACCTACGAGCAGTACTTC,CSAIQATTYEQYF
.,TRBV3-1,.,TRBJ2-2,TGTGCCAGCAGCCAAGATCGAAGGCCACCCCTGGGGCGGGAGCTGTTTTTT,CASSQDRRPPLGRELFF
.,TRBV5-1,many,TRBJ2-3,TGCGCCAGCAGCGAAGGGACATCAGATACGCAGTATTTT,CASSEGTSDTQYF
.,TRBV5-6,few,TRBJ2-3,TGTGCCAGCAGCGAGGCTACCCGGCAACGCACAGATACGCAGTATTTT,CASSEATRQRTDTQYF
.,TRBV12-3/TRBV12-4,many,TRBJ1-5,TGTGCCAGCAGTATCAGGGGTATTGGCAATCAGCCCCAGCATTTT,CASSIRGIGNQPQHF
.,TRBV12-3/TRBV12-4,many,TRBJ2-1,TGCGCCAGCAGTTTCGGGAATGAGCAGTTCTTC,CASSFGNEQFF
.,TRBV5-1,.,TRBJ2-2,TGCGCCAGCAGCTTGGTAGCGGCGAACACCGGGGAGCTGTTTTTT,CASSLVAANTGELFF
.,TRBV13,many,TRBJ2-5,TGTGCCAGCAGCTTATTTGCGATGGAGACCCAGTACTTC,CASSLFAMETQYF
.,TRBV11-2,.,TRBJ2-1,TGTGCCAGCAGCCAGCAGGGGGGGAGAACGTTCTTC,CASSQQGGRTFF
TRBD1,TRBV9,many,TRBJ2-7,TGTGCCAGCAGCTACAGGGGAGATTACGAGCAGTACTTC,CASSYRGDYEQYF
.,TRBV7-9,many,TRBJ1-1,TGTGCCAGCAGCGCGAGGGCAGGGCGCACTGAAGCTTTCTTT,CASSARAGRTEAFF
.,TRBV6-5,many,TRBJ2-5,TGTGCCAGCAGTTACTCAAGGGGGTCAGAGACCCAGTACTTC,CASSYSRGSETQYF
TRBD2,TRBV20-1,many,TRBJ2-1,TGCAGTGCTAGACTAGCGGGGGTGGTTGAGCAGTTCTTC,CSARLAGVVEQFF
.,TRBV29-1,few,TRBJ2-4,TGCAGCGTTGAACAGGGGTGGCCCAAAAACATTCAGTACTTC,CSVEQGWPKNIQYF
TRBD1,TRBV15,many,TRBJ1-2,TGTGCCACCAGCAGAGATCCGACGACAGGGGTTAACTATGGCTACACCTTC,CATSRDPTTGVNYGYTF
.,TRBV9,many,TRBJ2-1,TGTGCCAGCAGGCCGGCCCTTGGGAATGAGCAGTTCTTC,CASRPALGNEQFF
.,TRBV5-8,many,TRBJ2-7,TGTGCCAGCAGCTCCGGGAGAGGGGTAAGAGAGCAGTACTTC,CASSSGRGVREQYF
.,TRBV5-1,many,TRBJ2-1,TGCGCCAGCAGCTTAGACTTAAATGAGCAGTTCTTC,CASSLDLNEQFF
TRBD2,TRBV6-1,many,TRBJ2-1,TGTGCCAGCAGGGTCCCGGCGGGGGGGTACAATGAGCAGTTCTTC,CASRVPAGGYNEQFF
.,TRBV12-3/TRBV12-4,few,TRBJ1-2,TGTGCCAGCAGTGCCGGTTATGGCTACACCTTC,CASSAGYGYTF
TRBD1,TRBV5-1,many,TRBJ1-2,TGCGCCAGCAGCCCGGACCAGGGGGCGCGAGGCTACACCTTC,CASSPDQGARGYTF
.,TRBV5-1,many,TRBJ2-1,TGCGCCAGCAGCTTCCCCCCCTACAATGAGCAGTTCTTC,CASSFPPYNEQFF
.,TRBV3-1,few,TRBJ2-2,TGTGCCAGCAGCCAAGGACTCCCGACGGGGACCGGGGAGCTGTTTTTT,CASSQGLPTGTGELFF
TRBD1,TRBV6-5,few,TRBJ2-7,TGTGCCAGCAGTTACAGTCTGGACAGGCCCTACGAGCAGTACTTC,CASSYSLDRPYEQYF
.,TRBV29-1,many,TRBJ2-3,TGCAGCGTTGTGGTTGGGACAGATACGCAGTATTTT,CSVVVGTDTQYF
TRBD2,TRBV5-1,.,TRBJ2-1,TGCGCCAGCATCCCGTCTAGCGGGGCTACGGGTGAGCAGTTCTTC,CASIPSSGATGEQFF
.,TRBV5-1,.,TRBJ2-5,TGCGCCAGCAGCGACCAAGGCATCCAAGAGACCCAGTACTTC,CASSDQGIQETQYF
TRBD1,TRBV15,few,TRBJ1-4,TGTGCCACCAGCAGAATCGGGACAGGGGGTGAAAAACTGTTTTTT,CATSRIGTGGEKLFF
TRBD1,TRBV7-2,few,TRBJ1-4,TGTGCCAGCAGCTCCCAGGGGGCAACTAATGAAAAACTGTTTTTT,CASSSQGATNEKLFF
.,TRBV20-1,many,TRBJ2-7,TGCAGTGCTCGACGGTCCTCCTACGAGCAGTACTTC,CSARRSSYEQYF
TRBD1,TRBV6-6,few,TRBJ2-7,TGTGCCAGCACAATGACAGGGGCCTACGAGCAGTACTTC,CASTMTGAYEQYF
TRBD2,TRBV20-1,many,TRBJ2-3,TGCAGTGCCCTGCCCGGGCGGGGGTCCACAGATACGCAGTATTTT,CSALPGRGSTDTQYF
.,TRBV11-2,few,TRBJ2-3,TGTGCCAGCAGCTACCGGGGCGGGTACACAGATACGCAGTATTTT,CASSYRGGYTDTQYF
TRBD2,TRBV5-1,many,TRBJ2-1,TGCGCCAGCAGCTTGGGACTAGCGGACTCCAATGAGCAGTTCTTC,CASSLGLADSNEQFF
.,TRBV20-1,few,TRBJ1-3,TGCAGTGCTAGATTTCCGGGACTATCAACTGGAAACACCATATATTTT,CSARFPGLSTGNTIYF
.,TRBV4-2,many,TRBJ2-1,TGTGCCAGCAGCCAAGATTCCGGCAATGAGCAGTTCTTC,CASSQDSGNEQFF
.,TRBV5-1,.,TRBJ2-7,TGCGCCAGCAGCTTGCTCCCGGAAGACTACGAGCAGTACTTC,CASSLLPEDYEQYF
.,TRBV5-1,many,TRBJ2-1,TGCGCCAGCAGCCGCAGGGGGGATAATGAGCAGTTCTTC,CASSRRGDNEQFF
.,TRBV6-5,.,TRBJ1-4,TGTGCCAGCAGTTACTCCGGGGGGACGAGTGAAAAACTGTTTTTT,CASSYSGGTSEKLFF
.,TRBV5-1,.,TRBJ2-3,TGCGCCAGCGTCCGTATTGGGGGTACTAGCACAGATACGCAGTATTTT,CASVRIGGTSTDTQYF
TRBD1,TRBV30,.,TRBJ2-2,TGTGCCTGCCCTGGACAGGGTGAGACCGGGGAGCTGTTTTTT,CACPGQGETGELFF
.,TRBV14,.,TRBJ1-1,TGTGCCAGCAGCCAGAGAGAACTCAGGGACACGGGCACTGAAGCTTTCTTT,CASSQRELRDTGTEAFF
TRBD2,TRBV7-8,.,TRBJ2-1,TGTGCCAGCAGCTTAGGTGGGACTAGTACCTACAATGAGCAGTTCTTC,CASSLGGTSTYNEQFF
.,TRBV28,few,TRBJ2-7,TGTGCCAGCAGTTTAGCGGGGCTGGGCGAGCAGTACTTC,CASSLAGLGEQYF
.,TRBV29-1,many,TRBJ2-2,TGCAGCGCGAGAAGCAGGGAGAACACCGGGGAGCTGTTTTTT,CSARSRENTGELFF
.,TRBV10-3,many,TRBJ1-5,TGTGCCATCAGTGCAGGGGCGAATCAGCCCCAGCATTTT,CAISAGANQPQHF
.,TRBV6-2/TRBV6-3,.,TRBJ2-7,TGTGCCAGCAGTTACTCAACAGAGCAGTACTTC,CASSYSTEQYF
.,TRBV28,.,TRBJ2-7,TGTGCCAGCAGTCCCCGGTGGGAGCAGTACTTC,CASSPRWEQYF
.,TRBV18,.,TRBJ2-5,TGTGCCAGCTCACCACGAGGACAGTTCCAAGAGACCCGGTACTTC,CASSPRGQFQETRYF
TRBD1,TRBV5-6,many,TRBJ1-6,TGTGCCAGCAGCCGGGGACAGAAGAATTCACCCCTCCACTTT,CASSRGQKNSPLHF
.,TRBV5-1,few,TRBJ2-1,TGCGCCAGCAACCAGGACAGCGAGCAGTTCTTC,CASNQDSEQFF
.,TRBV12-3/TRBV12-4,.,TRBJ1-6,TGTGTCAGCAGTCGACAGTATTCACCCCTCCACTTT,CVSSRQYSPLHF